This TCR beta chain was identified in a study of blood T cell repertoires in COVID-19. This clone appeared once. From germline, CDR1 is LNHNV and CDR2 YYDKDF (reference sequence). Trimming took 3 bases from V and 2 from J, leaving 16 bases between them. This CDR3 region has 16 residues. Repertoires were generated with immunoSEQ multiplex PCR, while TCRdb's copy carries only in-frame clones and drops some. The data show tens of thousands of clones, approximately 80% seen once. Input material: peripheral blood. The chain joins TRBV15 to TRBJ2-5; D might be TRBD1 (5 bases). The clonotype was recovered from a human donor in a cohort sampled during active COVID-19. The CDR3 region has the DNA TGTGCCACCAGCAGGCCACGAACAGGTCTGCAAGAGACCCAGTACTTC. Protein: CATSRPRTGLQETQYF.